The 29 T cell receptor beta chains presented below share a single source sample, sequenced in a study of identical twins. TCRdb re-called the 5' RACE reads with MiXCR, one entry per CDR3 protein. There are a few hundred thousand distinct CDR3 sequences in the sample; 9.5% occur only once, and 6% to 8.5% lies in the top ten. These same data were also listed under a study on yellow fever vaccine responses in identical twins.

Specimen: CD8+ T cells sorted from blood. The source is a woman between 18 and 29 years old in good health.

This chain links TRBV7-9 with TRBJ2-7; unclear D gene. V lost 11 bases, J lost 5 bases, and 13 bases lay in between. The CDR3 has 11 amino acids. Germline V gene data show CDR1 as SEHNR and CDR2 as FQNEAQ (reference sequence). CDR3 bases: TGTGCCGTTCCTAGTTTTCACGAGCAGTACTTC. This sequence encodes CAVPSFHEQYF.

A few counts support this clonotype. The chain links TRBV6-2 or TRBV6-3 to TRBJ2-3, with TRBD2 matching over 11 bases. The junction had 13 bases not matched to a gene; V was cut back by 6 bases and J by 2 bases. CDR3 length equals 18 residues. Germline values: CDR1 MNHEY, CDR2 SVGEGT. This CDR3 is CASSPGLAELPNTDTQYF. The CDR3 bases are TGTGCCAGCAGCCCGGGACTAGCGGAATTGCCCAACACAGATACGCAGTATTTT.

In this sample, this clonotype turned up a few times. The chain couples TRBV7-9 to TRBJ1-4; perhaps TRBD1 as D (6 bases). The CDR3 is 14 amino acids. CDR1 and CDR2 from the germline V gene are SEHNR and FQNEAQ (reference sequence). V was trimmed by 5 bases and J by 3 bases, leaving 10 bases between them. The CDR3 spells CASSRQDPNEKLFF. The CDR3 bases are TGTGCCAGCAGCCGACAGGACCCTAATGAAAAACTGTTTTTT. Variable domain in full (rest from reference TRBV7-9 and TRBJ1-4): DTGVSQNPRHKITKRGQNVTFRCDPISEHNRLYWYRQTLGQGPEFLTYFQNEAQLEKSRLLSDRFSAERPKGSFSTLEIQRTEQGDSAMYLCASSRQDPNEKLFFGSGTQLSVL.

This clonotype was found a few times. The V and J genes are TRBV7-9 and TRBJ1-2; 7 bases agree with TRBD1. The V gene's germline CDR1 is SEHNR and CDR2 FQNEAQ (reference sequence). V lost 0 bases and J lost 2; bases outside the gene matches: 6. This CDR3 region has 16 residues. CDR3 sequence: CASSLAGQEKNYGYTF. In DNA form, the CDR3 reads TGTGCCAGCAGCTTAGCAGGACAGGAGAAGAACTATGGCTACACCTTC.

The rearrangement links TRBV19 to TRBJ2-7, with D possibly being TRBD2 (7 bases). Trimming removed 9 bases from V and 3 bases from J, with 15 bases in between. The CDR3 runs to 13 residues. The germline V gene encodes CDR1 LNHDA and CDR2 SQIVND (reference sequence). As DNA, the CDR3 is TGTGCCAGCGGAGGGGGACTATACTACGAGCAGTACTTC. It is translated as CASGGGLYYEQYF.

As to this clonotype: Being one base from a much bigger clone, this may be a read error. This chain uses TRBV29-1 with TRBJ2-2; D remains unclear. Germline V gene lookup returns CDR1 SQVTM and CDR2 ANQGSEA. V shed 4 bases and J shed 9 bases, with 12 bases lying between them. This CDR3 has 12 amino acids. CDR3 nucleotide sequence: TGCAGCGTTGTAGAAAGCCCCAGGGAGCTGTTTTTT. This codes for CSVVESPRELFF.

The V gene is TRBV4-1, the J gene TRBJ1-5; 7 bases are shared with TRBD1. Germline CDR1 is MGHRA and CDR2 is YSYEKL. CDR3 size: 16 residues. V shed 1 base, J shed 4 bases, and the junction held 7 bases outside the gene matches. Here the CDR3 DNA reads TGCGCCAGCAGCCAAGGAGACAGGGACCTAAATCAGCCCCAGCATTTT. Protein product: CASSQGDRDLNQPQHF.

The chain combines TRBV5-5 with TRBJ1-6; D perhaps matches TRBD1 (5 bases). This CDR3 has 17 residues. The germline CDR1 and CDR2 sequences are SGHKS and YYEKEE (reference sequence). Trimming removed 4 bases at V and 8 bases at J, with 22 bases between. In DNA, the CDR3 is TGTGCCAGCAGCCCAGTGTGGGCAGCCCGGGGGGATTCACCCCTCCACTTT. Translation gives CASSPVWAARGDSPLHF.

The chain is built from TRBV2 and TRBJ2-3; 9 nucleotides match TRBD1. CDR1 is SNHLY and CDR2 is FYNNEI in the germline V gene. Trimming took 4 bases from V and 4 from J; bases not matched to a gene: 12. CDR3 length: 17 residues. The CDR3 DNA reads as TGTGCCAGCAGTGCAAACAGGGGGCCCTCCCCTGCAGATACGCAGTATTTT. It is translated as CASSANRGPSPADTQYF.

This clonotype appeared many times. The V gene is TRBV28, the J gene TRBJ2-2, with D possibly TRBD1 on 6 matching bases. V was shortened by 5 bases and J by 1 base, with 14 bases between the two germline ends. CDR1 is MDHEN and CDR2 is SYDVKM in the germline V gene. The CDR3 extends over 16 amino acids. The CDR3 DNA is TGTGCCAGCAGTGAAAGGGGGACACGGAACACCGGGGAGCTGTTTTTT. This encodes CASSERGTRNTGELFF. The whole variable domain, remainder taken from reference TRBV28 and TRBJ2-2, is DVKVTQSSRYLVKRTGEKVFLECVQDMDHENMFWYRQDPGLGLRLIYFSYDVKMKEKGDIPEGYSVSREKKERFSLILESASTNQTSMYLCASSERGTRNTGELFFGEGSRLTVL.

This clonotype was seen repeatedly, ten times or more. This sequence joins TRBV13 and TRBJ2-7, with a tentative D call TRBD1 (5 bases). V was cut by 7 bases and J by 3 bases, with 13 bases left in between. The CDR3 has 13 amino acids. Germline assignment: CDR1 PRHDT and CDR2 FYEKMQ (reference sequence). The DNA for the CDR3 is TGTGCCAGCACCATGACAGATAACTACGAGCAGTACTTC. Translating gives CASTMTDNYEQYF. Based on the CDR3 plus reference TRBV13 and TRBJ2-7, the full variable domain is AAGVIQSPRHLIKEKRETATLKCYPIPRHDTVYWYQQGPGQDPQFLISFYEKMQSDKGSIPDRFSAQQFSDYHSELNMSSLELGDSALYFCASTMTDNYEQYFGPGTRLTVT.

This clonotype showed up just a few times. The chain recombines TRBV18 with TRBJ2-7; 7 bases line up with TRBD1. The length of the CDR3 is 13 residues. CDR1 is KGHSH, CDR2 LQKENI, per germline. V shed 8 bases and J 2 bases; nucleotides not matched to a gene: 6. The CDR3 loop reads CASRGQSTYEQYF. The CDR3 nucleotides read TGTGCCAGCCGGGGACAGTCGACCTACGAGCAGTACTTC.

This clonotype was found many times. The chain recombines TRBV10-3 with TRBJ1-1; possible D gene TRBD1, 5 bases. Germline V CDR1 and CDR2: ENHRY, SYGVKD. Trimming removed 5 bases from V and 2 bases from J, with 9 bases in between. CDR3 size: 13 residues. The CDR3 DNA is TGTGCCATCAGTACGGGGACCAACACTGAAGCTTTCTTT. Encoded protein: CAISTGTNTEAFF.

This clonotype was found a few times. The chain employs TRBV6-4 and TRBJ2-5; D possibly corresponds to TRBD1 (6 bases). The germline V gene encodes CDR1 MRHNA and CDR2 SNTAGT. V was shortened by 4 bases and J by 2 bases, with 8 bases between the two germline ends. The CDR3 sequence is 13 residues long. CDR3: CASSAGVQETQYF. CDR3 sequence (DNA): TGTGCCAGCAGTGCAGGGGTACAAGAGACCCAGTACTTC.

Only a few counts were recorded for this clonotype. The chain carries TRBV9 and TRBJ1-3, with D possibly TRBD1 on 5 matching bases. The V end was cut by 3 bases, the J end by 5 bases, with 12 bases between. The CDR3 covers 14 residues. Per germline, CDR1 SGDLS and CDR2 YYNGEE. Here the CDR3 reads CASSGSRGRNTIYF. As DNA, the CDR3 is TGTGCCAGCAGCGGCTCCCGGGGGAGAAACACCATATATTTT. Drawing the rest from reference TRBV9 and TRBJ1-3, the complete variable domain is DSGVTQTPKHLITATGQRVTLRCSPRSGDLSVYWYQQSLDQGLQFLIQYYNGEERAKGNILERFSAQQFPDLHSELNLSSLELGDSALYFCASSGSRGRNTIYFGEGSWLTVV.

This clonotype was seen repeatedly, ten times or more. The CDR3 loop reads CASSPPGTGDLFYGYTF. As DNA, the CDR3 is TGTGCCAGCTCACCACCCGGGACAGGGGACCTGTTCTATGGCTACACCTTC. J is TRBJ1-2 and V is TRBV18; 10 bases match TRBD1. This CDR3 spans 17 amino acids. Germline assignment: CDR1 KGHSH and CDR2 LQKENI. V trimming: 0 bases; J trimming: 4 bases; junction bases outside the gene matches: 8.

The genes are TRBV29-1 and TRBJ2-3; no reliable D call. CDR1 is SQVTM and CDR2 is ANQGSEA in the germline V gene. The CDR3 sequence is 10 residues long. Deletions cut 7 bases from V and 5 bases from J, with 7 bases between. The CDR3 nucleotides read TGCAGCGCGGGTCTAGATACGCAGTATTTT. As protein: CSAGLDTQYF.

The chain has TRBV7-9 and TRBJ1-1; 9 nucleotides align to TRBD1. V was clipped by 5 bases and J by 7 bases; unmatched bases: 17. CDR3 length equals 17 residues. CDR1 SEHNR and CDR2 FQNEAQ come from the germline V gene (reference sequence). CDR3 sequence (DNA): TGTGCCAGCAGCCCTACTGGACAGGGGTTCTTGGATGATGAAGCTTTCTTT. Amino acids: CASSPTGQGFLDDEAFF.

This clonotype turned up a few times. This chain links TRBV10-3 with TRBJ2-7, with 9 nucleotides matching TRBD2. Trimming cost V 2 bases and J 3 bases; bases outside gene matches: 5. Germline V gene sequence: CDR1 ENHRY, CDR2 SYGVKD. This CDR3 is built from 15 residues. In nucleotides, the CDR3 is TGTGCCATCAGTGAGCGGCTAGCGGGGCACTACGAGCAGTACTTC. Residues: CAISERLAGHYEQYF.

The sample holds a few counts of this clonotype. V usage is TRBV20-1 and J usage is TRBJ2-7; D possibly corresponds to TRBD1 (5 bases). The CDR3 has 15 amino acids. The V gene lost 3 bases and the J gene lost 0 bases, with 15 bases spanning the gap. The germline gives CDR1 DFQATT, CDR2 SNEGSKA (reference sequence). The CDR3 sequence: CSARDINVTSYEQYF. The CDR3 DNA is TGCAGTGCTAGGGACATCAATGTTACCTCCTACGAGCAGTACTTC.

The genes are TRBV20-1 and TRBJ2-1, with 8 bases matching TRBD2. Per germline, CDR1 DFQATT and CDR2 SNEGSKA (reference sequence). V lost 0 bases to trimming and J lost 3 bases; unmatched junction nucleotides: 13. The CDR3 is made up of 18 amino acids. CDR3 protein: CSARDRPGLVEFYNEQFF. For the CDR3, the DNA is TGCAGTGCTAGAGACCGACCGGGACTAGTGGAATTCTACAATGAGCAGTTCTTC.

This clonotype was counted a few times. The chain joins TRBV3-1 to TRBJ2-3; 10 bases are a match to TRBD1. V was clipped by 4 bases and J by 4 bases; unmatched bases: 2. Germline CDR1 reads LGHDT; CDR2 reads YNNKEL (reference sequence). The CDR3 covers 14 residues. The CDR3 loop reads CASSRQGAPDTQYF. The CDR3 DNA follows: TGTGCCAGCAGCCGACAGGGGGCCCCAGATACGCAGTATTTT.

The V call is TRBV4-1, the J call TRBJ2-1; tentative D call: TRBD2 (5 bases). The CDR3 has 19 amino acids. Trimming cost V 4 bases and J 4 bases, with 26 bases left between them. Looked up from germline, CDR1 is MGHRA and CDR2 is YSYEKL. The CDR3 region has the DNA TGCGCCAGCAGCCCCCTAGGTGAGAGGGCCACCAATGCATACAATGAGCAGTTCTTC. It translates to CASSPLGERATNAYNEQFF.

V is TRBV4-3 and J is TRBJ2-3; 9 bases are a match to TRBD2. The CDR3 is 16 residues long. CDR1 and CDR2 (germline): LGHNA, YSLEER. Trimming removed 0 bases from V and 4 bases from J; junction bases left unmatched: 5. The CDR3: CASSQDRAGGADTQYF. In DNA, the CDR3 is TGCGCCAGCAGCCAAGATCGGGCGGGAGGGGCAGATACGCAGTATTTT.

The chain uses TRBV5-1 and TRBJ2-7, with 8 nucleotides matching TRBD2. Germline V gives CDR1 SGHRS, CDR2 YFSETQ. Unmatched junction bases numbered 7, after V lost 0 bases and J lost 2 bases. The CDR3 runs 16 residues. CDR3 in amino acids: CASSLAGGGAPYEQYF. DNA of the CDR3: TGCGCCAGCAGCTTGGCCGGGGGGGGGGCCCCCTACGAGCAGTACTTC.

This clonotype was counted ten times or more. V gene TRBV4-3 combines with J gene TRBJ2-3; D remains ambiguous. The V end was cut by 0 bases, the J end by 3 bases, with 7 bases between. Germline CDR1 is LGHNA and CDR2 is YSLEER. This CDR3 has 14 residues. For the CDR3, the DNA is TGCGCCAGCAGCCAAGACAGGTTAACAGATACGCAGTATTTT. It specifies CASSQDRLTDTQYF.

V and J are TRBV7-8 and TRBJ2-7; TRBD2 matches at 10 bases. Germline V lookup: CDR1 SGHVS, CDR2 FQNEAQ. With 4 bases clipped from V and 0 bases from J, the junction kept 6 bases outside the gene matches. This CDR3 contains 16 residues. This CDR3 is CASSYGSSGSSYEQYF. The CDR3 DNA reads TGTGCCAGCAGCTATGGTTCTAGCGGGAGCTCCTACGAGCAGTACTTC.

This clonotype was seen many times. This chain links TRBV12-3 or TRBV12-4 with TRBJ2-7, with 8 bases that match TRBD1. V gave up 0 bases and J gave up 7 bases; unmatched junction bases: 11. The CDR3 is made up of 16 amino acids. CDR3 bases: TGTGCCAGCAGTTTAGCGCCACAGGGGGATAGTCGGGAGCAGTACTTC. This sequence encodes CASSLAPQGDSREQYF.

This clonotype was found many times. The gene calls are TRBV6-2 or TRBV6-3 and TRBJ1-5; D unclear. This CDR3 is built from 14 residues. Germline CDR1 MNHEY, CDR2 SVGEGT. The V end was cut by 2 bases, the J end by 4 bases, with 9 bases between. The chain's CDR3 is CASSYNGENQPQHF. CDR3 coding DNA: TGTGCCAGCAGTTACAATGGGGAAAATCAGCCCCAGCATTTT.